One T cell receptor beta chain is described in this entry. These data belong to a study of blood T cell repertoires in COVID-19. The overall study: Donors in the United States, Italy and Spain gave samples during acute or convalescent COVID-19.

Only in-frame clones appear in the TCRdb table, and some are missing; sequencing was by immunoSEQ multiplex PCR. This table has hundreds of thousands of clones, 90% appearing once. Individuals aged 18 to 89 years were recruited from roughly 23 US areas. The ends were cut back, 1 base at V and 7 bases at J, with 8 bases in the middle. CDR1 and CDR2 from the germline V gene are LGHNA and YSLEER. CDR3 length equals 13 residues. This sequence originates from a man in his fifties or sixties who had recovered from COVID-19. The V gene is TRBV4-3, the J gene TRBJ2-1; unclear D gene. What was sequenced was PBMCs or T cells enriched from blood (not recorded which). Here the CDR3 DNA reads TGCGCCAGCAGCCAAGCGTATCGGAATGAGCAGTTCTTC. Its translation: CASSQAYRNEQFF.